This TCR beta chain came from a study of CD8 T cells in ankylosing spondylitis. Quantitative 5'-RACE with molecular barcodes was used to make the TCR beta libraries. MiXCR was run by TCRdb on the 5' RACE reads, yielding one entry per CDR3 protein. The sample consists of nearly 350,000 distinct CDR3 sequences, roughly 14% of them appearing once. This CDR3 has 16 residues. V was pared by 4 bases and J by 4 bases, with 17 bases between. The germline CDR1 and CDR2 sequences are KGHSH and LQKENI. Material for sequencing was blood, either unsorted or a sorted T cell fraction (not recorded which). J is TRBJ2-1 and V is TRBV18, with TRBD2 as a possible D gene (5 bases). The TCR was taken from a male donor with ankylosing spondylitis or in good health (not recorded which). The CDR3: CASSLVERAGYNEQFF. The CDR3 DNA reads as TGTGCCAGCTCACTCGTAGAGAGGGCGGGTTACAATGAGCAGTTCTTC.